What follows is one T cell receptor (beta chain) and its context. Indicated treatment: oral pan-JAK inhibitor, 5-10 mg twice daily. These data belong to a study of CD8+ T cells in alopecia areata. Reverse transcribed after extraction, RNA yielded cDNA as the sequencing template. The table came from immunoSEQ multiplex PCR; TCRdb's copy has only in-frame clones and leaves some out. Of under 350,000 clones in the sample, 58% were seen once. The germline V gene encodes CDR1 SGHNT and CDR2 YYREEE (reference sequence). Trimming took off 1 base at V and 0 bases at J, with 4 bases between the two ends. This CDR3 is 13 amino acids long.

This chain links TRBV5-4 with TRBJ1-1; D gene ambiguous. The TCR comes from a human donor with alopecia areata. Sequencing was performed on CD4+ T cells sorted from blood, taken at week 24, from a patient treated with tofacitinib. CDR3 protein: CASSLSLNTEAFF. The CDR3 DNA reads TGTGCCAGCAGCTTGTCTCTGAACACTGAAGCTTTCTTT.